The 27 T cell receptor beta chains reported below all come from one sample, sequenced in a study of preoperative IRX-2 immunotherapy in early breast cancer. Sequenced by immunoSEQ multiplex PCR; TCRdb stores in-frame clones only, minus some. The sample lists under 40,000 clones, over 85% seen once, with 1.6% in the top ten. Treatment described: preoperative locoregional IRX-2 cytokine immunotherapy. Sequencing was performed on tumor tissue, taken after IRX-2 immunotherapy. All receptors come from a human donor with breast cancer.

The V call is TRBV7-4, the J call TRBJ1-1, with 8 bases lining up with TRBD1. Germline CDR1 and CDR2: SGHVT and SQSDAQ. The CDR3 sequence is 14 residues long. V shed 4 bases and J 1 base; nucleotides not matched to a gene: 2. CDR3 region: CASSSGTGNTEAFF. The DNA of the CDR3 is TGTGCCAGCAGCTCCGGGACAGGGAACACTGAAGCTTTCTTT. Combining the CDR3 with reference TRBV7-4 and TRBJ1-1 gives the whole variable domain GAGVSQSPRYKVAKRGRDVALRCDSISGHVTLYWYRQTLGQGSEVLTYSQSDAQRDKSGRPSGRFSAERPERSVSTLKIQRTEQGDSAVYLCASSSGTGNTEAFFGQGTRLTVV.

This chain joins TRBV28 and TRBJ1-3; D is perhaps TRBD1 (5 bases). Germline CDR1 and CDR2: MDHEN and SYDVKM. The CDR3 extends over 16 amino acids. The germline V and J ends were trimmed by 6 bases and 0 bases, with 15 bases remaining between them. The CDR3: CASSAPRGSSGNTIYF. CDR3 bases: TGTGCCAGCAGCGCGCCACGGGGGAGCTCTGGAAACACCATATATTTT.

This clone has only one observation. The V call is TRBV11-3, the J call TRBJ1-1, with D perhaps TRBD1 (5 bases). Trimming took 3 bases from V and 9 from J, leaving 20 bases between them. CDR1 SGHNT and CDR2 YENEEA come from the germline V gene. The CDR3 extends over 15 amino acids. The DNA for the CDR3 is TGTGCCAGCAGCTTGGGGGGGGGTAACTCCAAACAAGCTTTCTTT. Protein: CASSLGGGNSKQAFF.

The chain recombines TRBV7-4 with TRBJ1-1, with D maybe TRBD1 (6 bases). Trimming took off 5 bases at V and 4 bases at J, with 20 bases between the two ends. The CDR3 runs to 16 residues. Germline loops: CDR1 SGHVT, CDR2 SQSDAQ. CDR3: CASSQRKAGAGTEAFF. The CDR3 bases are TGTGCCAGCAGCCAAAGGAAAGCAGGGGCAGGCACTGAAGCTTTCTTT.

This clone was observed a few times. At the DNA level, this CDR3 is encoded by other sequences in the same sample as well. The CDR3, as DNA: TGTGCCAGCAGCCCAGGACTAGCGGGGCAAGAGACCCAGTACTTC. It translates to CASSPGLAGQETQYF. This chain links TRBV11-3 with TRBJ2-5; 12 bases are shared with TRBD2. Germline V gene lookup returns CDR1 SGHNT and CDR2 YENEEA. After removal of 5 bases from V and 2 bases from J, the junction contained 3 bases not matched to a gene. There are 15 residues in the CDR3.

This rearrangement joins TRBV2 to TRBJ1-2; maybe TRBD1 (6 bases). CDR3 size: 15 residues. CDR1 SNHLY and CDR2 FYNNEI come from the germline V gene. Between the trimmed V and J ends, which lost 2 bases and 4 bases, there was a span of 14 bases. CDR3: CASSERRGLGYGYTF. In DNA form, the CDR3 reads TGTGCCAGCAGTGAACGCCGGGGGCTCGGCTATGGCTACACCTTC.

V and J are TRBV7-5 and TRBJ2-2; TRBD2 is the table's D call, not checked against the DNA. TRBV7-5 is a documented pseudogene. The CDR3 spans 15 residues. CDR3: CASSLTSSGGGELFF. The CDR3 nucleotides read TGTGCCAGCAGCTTAACGTCTAGCGGAGGAGGGGAGCTGTTTTTT.

The chain has TRBV18 and TRBJ1-1; TRBD1 is a possible D gene (5 bases). Deletions cut 1 base from V and 1 base from J, with 10 bases between. The CDR3 spans 15 residues. Looked up from germline, CDR1 is KGHSH and CDR2 is LQKENI. CDR3 sequence (DNA): TGTGCCAGCTCACCACTCGGGAGGGGGAACACTGAAGCTTTCTTT. Translating gives CASSPLGRGNTEAFF. The full variable domain, its missing parts supplied by reference TRBV18 and TRBJ1-1, is NAGVMQNPRHLVRRRGQEARLRCSPMKGHSHVYWYRQLPEEGLKFMVYLQKENIIDESGMPKERFSAEFPKEGPSILRIQQVVRGDSAAYFCASSPLGRGNTEAFFGQGTRLTVV.

This sequence joins TRBV11-3 and TRBJ1-3; 7 bases line up with TRBD1. The CDR3 has 14 amino acids. The V segment lost 5 bases and the J segment 5 bases; nucleotides outside the gene matches: 6. The germline V gene has CDR1 SGHNT and CDR2 YENEEA. DNA of the CDR3: TGTGCCAGCAGCCGAGGGACAGAAAGAAACACCATATATTTT. Amino acids: CASSRGTERNTIYF.

V is TRBV5-1 and J is TRBJ2-2, with D perhaps matching TRBD1 or TRBD2 (5 bases each). With 5 bases removed from V and 2 bases from J, the gap between germline ends came to 16 bases. From germline, CDR1 is SGHRS and CDR2 YFSETQ. The CDR3 runs 16 residues. CDR3 nucleotides: TGCGCCAGCAGGAAAGGAGGCAGGGTAAACACCGGGGAGCTGTTTTTT. Amino acids: CASRKGGRVNTGELFF.

This chain connects TRBV12-5 to TRBJ1-3; D remains ambiguous. The CDR3 totals 13 residues. The V end lost 8 bases, the J end lost 0 bases, and 8 bases lay between the germline ends. Germline V gives CDR1 LGHNT, CDR2 FRNRAP. CDR3: CASSLSSGNTIYF. The CDR3 bases are TGTGCTAGTTCGCTGAGCTCTGGAAACACCATATATTTT. Filled out from reference TRBV12-5 and TRBJ1-3, the complete variable domain reads DARVTQTPRHKVTEMGQEVTMRCQPILGHNTVFWYRQTMMQGLELLAYFRNRAPLDDSGMPKDRFSAEMPDATLATLKIQPSEPRDSAVYFCASSLSSGNTIYFGEGSWLTVV.

The chain has TRBV6-8 and TRBJ2-3; TRBD2 matches at 8 bases. The germline V gene encodes CDR1 MNHGY and CDR2 SAAAGT. CDR3 length: 16 residues. V lost 0 bases to trimming and J lost 3 bases; unmatched junction nucleotides: 5. CDR3 protein: CASSYSPGTRTDTQYF. As DNA, the CDR3 is TGTGCCAGCAGTTACTCGCCCGGGACTAGAACAGATACGCAGTATTTT.

This sequence joins TRBV11-3 and TRBJ1-2; tentatively, D is TRBD1 (5 bases). The length of the CDR3 is 14 residues. Trimming shortened V by 5 bases and J by 8 bases, and 18 bases separated the two germline ends. Germline values: CDR1 SGHNT, CDR2 YENEEA. In nucleotides, the CDR3 is TGTGCCAGCAGCGAAAGCACCGGGGGGGAAGGCTACACCTTC. It encodes CASSESTGGEGYTF. The full variable domain, its missing parts supplied by reference TRBV11-3 and TRBJ1-2, is EAGVVQSPRYKIIEKKQPVAFWCNPISGHNTLYWYLQNLGQGPELLIRYENEEAVDDSQLPKDRFSAERLKGVDSTLKIQPAELGDSAVYLCASSESTGGEGYTFGSGTRLTVV.

The rearrangement links TRBV6-8 to TRBJ2-3; 11 nucleotides match TRBD2. CDR3 length equals 17 residues. With 2 bases clipped from V and 3 bases from J, the junction kept 7 bases outside the gene matches. Looked up from germline, CDR1 is MNHGY and CDR2 is SAAAGT. The CDR3 region has the DNA TGTGCCAGCAGTTACGGGTCTAGCGGGGGGAAGACAGATACGCAGTATTTT. It translates to CASSYGSSGGKTDTQYF.

This sequence joins TRBV29-1 and TRBJ1-3; TRBD1 might be the D (6 bases). CDR3 size: 18 residues. Germline V gives CDR1 SQVTM, CDR2 ANQGSEA. The DNA of the CDR3 is TGCGCCAGCAGCCAAAACCCGGGAAGGACAGACTCTGGAAACACCATATATTTT. This encodes CASSQNPGRTDSGNTIYF.

This clone has more than one count but fewer than ten. This rearrangement joins TRBV11-3 to TRBJ1-5; D gene unclear. Trimming left V 1 base short and J 0 bases short, with 4 bases between. This CDR3 spans 14 amino acids. CDR1 is SGHNT and CDR2 is YENEEA in the germline V gene. This CDR3 is CASSLGYSNQPQHF. In DNA form, the CDR3 reads TGTGCCAGCAGCTTAGGCTATAGCAATCAGCCCCAGCATTTT.

The CDR3 DNA reads as TGTGCCAGCAGTATAGGACAGCCGAACACCGGGGAGCTGTTTTTT. Residues: CASSIGQPNTGELFF. The rearrangement links TRBV6-8 to TRBJ2-2; a possible D gene is TRBD1 (6 bases). The germline V gene encodes CDR1 MNHGY and CDR2 SAAAGT. The CDR3 extends over 15 amino acids. Trimming pared 5 bases from V and 0 bases from J, leaving 10 bases between.

The rearrangement uses TRBV7-6 and TRBJ1-1; D possibly corresponds to TRBD1 (6 bases). CDR3 size: 14 residues. Germline assignment: CDR1 SGHVS and CDR2 FNYEAQ. Trimming took 5 bases from V and 3 from J, leaving 13 bases between them. The CDR3 loop is CASSVQGGDTEAFF. The CDR3 DNA reads TGTGCCAGCAGCGTGCAAGGGGGAGACACTGAAGCTTTCTTT.

This chain joins TRBV11-3 and TRBJ1-2, with 7 positions matching TRBD1. This CDR3 has 14 amino acids. Trimming took 5 bases from V and 4 from J; bases not matched to a gene: 7. The V gene's germline CDR1 is SGHNT and CDR2 YENEEA. The CDR3 sequence is CASSRLRDSYGYTF. The CDR3 bases are TGTGCCAGCAGCCGATTGCGGGACAGCTATGGCTACACCTTC.

This clone was picked up one time. J is TRBJ1-5 and V is TRBV18; TRBD1 might be the D (6 bases). V dropped 1 base and J dropped 1 base, with 11 bases sitting between them. The CDR3 is 16 amino acids. Germline lookup yields CDR1 KGHSH and CDR2 LQKENI. The CDR3 loop is CASSPQGVRSNQPQHF. In nucleotides, the CDR3 is TGTGCCAGCTCACCACAGGGGGTGCGGAGCAATCAGCCCCAGCATTTT.

This rearrangement joins TRBV19 to TRBJ1-3, with 7 positions matching TRBD1. Germline V gene lookup returns CDR1 LNHDA and CDR2 SQIVND (reference sequence). V dropped 6 bases and J dropped 1; count of bases not matched to a gene: 3. CDR3 length: 14 residues. The CDR3 DNA is TGTGCCAGTAGATCACAGGGGTCTGGAAACACCATATATTTT. It is translated as CASRSQGSGNTIYF. Together with reference TRBV19 and TRBJ1-3, the CDR3 gives the full variable domain: DGGITQSPKYLFRKEGQNVTLSCEQNLNHDAMYWYRQDPGQGLRLIYYSQIVNDFQKGDIAEGYSVSREKKESFPLTVTSAQKNPTAFYLCASRSQGSGNTIYFGEGSWLTVV.

The chain is built from TRBV6-8 and TRBJ1-5, with unresolved D. V was shortened by 5 bases and J by 6 bases, with 8 bases between the two germline ends. CDR3 size: 12 residues. Germline V lookup: CDR1 MNHGY, CDR2 SAAAGT. CDR3 amino acids: CASSTAGQPQHF. CDR3 nucleotide sequence: TGTGCCAGCAGTACGGCCGGTCAGCCCCAGCATTTT.

The V and J genes are TRBV6-8 and TRBJ1-3, with a tentative D call TRBD1 (6 bases). Germline V CDR1 and CDR2: MNHGY, SAAAGT. The V end was cut by 10 bases, the J end by 2 bases, with 12 bases between. The CDR3 sequence is 13 residues long. The CDR3 region is CATSDSTGNTIYF. The CDR3 bases are TGTGCCACCTCGGACAGCACTGGAAACACCATATATTTT.

This sequence joins TRBV29-1 and TRBJ2-3, with 7 nucleotides matching TRBD1. Trimming took 4 bases from V and 0 from J; bases not matched to a gene: 7. The CDR3 spans 15 residues. CDR1 is SQVTM and CDR2 is ANQGSEA in the germline V gene. The CDR3 sequence: CSVGGTEGSTDTQYF. The CDR3 DNA sequence: TGCAGCGTTGGTGGGACAGAGGGCAGCACAGATACGCAGTATTTT.

This clone has a single count. A read error may account for a junction end that differs from germline. The chain recombines TRBV11-3 with TRBJ2-1, with D perhaps matching TRBD2 (6 bases). The CDR3 loop spans 14 amino acids. Per germline, CDR1 SGHNT and CDR2 YENEEA. The CDR3 nucleotides read TGTGCTAGCAGCTTGATGACTAGTGACAATGAGCAGTTCTTC. Residues: CASSLMTSDNEQFF.

The chain carries TRBV11-3 and TRBJ2-7, with TRBD1 identical over 11 bases. CDR3 length equals 15 residues. Germline CDR1 reads SGHNT; CDR2 reads YENEEA. V shed 4 bases, J shed 2 bases, and the junction held 4 bases outside the gene matches. This CDR3 is CASSSRTGGTYEQYF. As DNA, the CDR3 is TGTGCCAGCAGCTCTCGGACAGGGGGCACCTACGAGCAGTACTTC.

This clone was recorded once. This chain links TRBV28 with TRBJ1-5; maybe TRBD1 (5 bases). Germline V gene data show CDR1 as MDHEN and CDR2 as SYDVKM. This CDR3 is built from 14 residues. Trimming took 3 bases from V and 3 from J, leaving 9 bases between them. The chain's CDR3 is CASSFAGFNQPQHF. DNA of the CDR3: TGTGCCAGCAGTTTTGCAGGGTTCAATCAGCCCCAGCATTTT.